These 19 T cell receptor beta chains share one sample of origin, sequenced in a study of shared clonotypes between healthy human individuals. TCRdb's table, derived via immunoSEQ multiplex PCR, lists solely in-frame clones and lacks some. The table has 2,500,000 or so clones, over 85% seen once; the top ten hold approximately 0.36%. The sequenced sample consisted of naive CD4+ T cells from PBMCs. Stated subset: CD45RA+ positively selected. These receptors were obtained from a man in his late teens or twenties in good health. Some clones in this sample may be carry-over from other donors' samples.

This clone came up once. The J gene is TRBJ1-1, the V gene TRBV5-1, with D uncertain. Germline CDR1 is SGHRS and CDR2 is YFSETQ. The CDR3 length is 15 residues. Trimming cost V 0 bases and J 1 base, with 10 bases left between them. The CDR3 DNA reads TGCGCCAGCAGCTTGGGTTGGTGGAAGAACACTGAAGCTTTCTTT. Residues: CASSLGWWKNTEAFF.

This chain joins TRBV19 and TRBJ2-7; weak D call: TRBD1 (6 bases). This CDR3 spans 16 amino acids. The germline V and J ends were trimmed by 1 base and 2 bases, with 15 bases remaining between them. CDR1 and CDR2 from the germline V gene are LNHDA and SQIVND (reference sequence). The CDR3 DNA follows: TGTGCCAGTAGTATAGCAGGAGCAGGGGCCCCCTACGAGCAGTACTTC. As protein: CASSIAGAGAPYEQYF.

The gene calls are TRBV6-5 and TRBJ1-1; perhaps TRBD1 as D (5 bases). CDR1 MNHEY and CDR2 SVGAGI come from the germline V gene. The CDR3 has 14 residues. Trimming took off 7 bases at V and 1 base at J, with 13 bases between the two ends. The CDR3, as DNA: TGTGCCAGCAAGAGTGGTAGGGGGAACACTGAAGCTTTCTTT. Translation gives CASKSGRGNTEAFF.

This clone was found once. The chain combines TRBV7-6 with TRBJ1-3, with 7 bases matching TRBD1. V shed 3 bases and J 0 bases; nucleotides not matched to a gene: 5. The CDR3 sequence is 16 residues long. The germline V gene has CDR1 SGHVS and CDR2 FNYEAQ. In DNA, the CDR3 is TGTGCCAGCAGCTTTGGGACAGTTAGCTCTGGAAACACCATATATTTT. It specifies CASSFGTVSSGNTIYF.

Note on this clone: Other nucleotide sequences from this sample produce the same CDR3. In nucleotides, the CDR3 is TGTGCCAGCAGCTTAGGGACAGGGTCCTACGAGCAGTACTTC. Translation gives CASSLGTGSYEQYF. The V gene is TRBV7-2, the J gene TRBJ2-7, with TRBD1 matching over 8 bases. V shed 1 base and J 1 base; nucleotides not matched to a gene: 0. The CDR3 is 14 amino acids. The V gene's germline CDR1 is SGHTA and CDR2 FQGNSA.

The chain couples TRBV7-8 to TRBJ2-7, with D perhaps TRBD1 or TRBD2 (5 bases each). With 1 base removed from V and 0 bases from J, the gap between germline ends came to 10 bases. The length of the CDR3 is 15 residues. The germline CDR1 and CDR2 sequences are SGHVS and FQNEAQ. CDR3 sequence reads: CASSLGTGRSYEQYF. As DNA, the CDR3 is TGTGCCAGCAGCTTAGGTACGGGACGCTCCTACGAGCAGTACTTC.

This clone was recorded only once. V gene TRBV5-1 combines with J gene TRBJ2-7; no reliable D call. V was pared by 0 bases and J by 2 bases, with 9 bases between. Germline values: CDR1 SGHRS, CDR2 YFSETQ. CDR3 size: 14 residues. The CDR3 sequence: CASSLDPGTYEQYF. CDR3 coding DNA: TGCGCCAGCAGCTTGGATCCCGGAACCTACGAGCAGTACTTC.

Comment on this clone: Other DNA sequences in the same sample also yield this CDR3. Written as DNA, the CDR3 is TGTGCCAGCAGCGTAGGGGGTTCTAACTATGGCTACACCTTC. It codes for CASSVGGSNYGYTF. The chain combines TRBV9 with TRBJ1-2, with no clear D. The CDR3 is made up of 14 amino acids. Deletions cut 0 bases from V and 0 bases from J, with 6 bases between. Germline lookup yields CDR1 SGDLS and CDR2 YYNGEE.

The chain combines TRBV7-2 with TRBJ1-1; D not resolved. Trimming removed 5 bases from V and 1 base from J, with 11 bases in between. Per germline, CDR1 SGHTA and CDR2 FQGNSA. The CDR3 is made up of 14 amino acids. The DNA for the CDR3 is TGTGCCAGCAGCGCGCGGACGAGGAACACTGAAGCTTTCTTT. Amino acid sequence: CASSARTRNTEAFF.

The chain has TRBV5-3 and TRBJ2-1; 11 positions match TRBD2. TRBV5-3 is marked as an open reading frame, function uncertain. With 0 bases clipped from V and 7 bases from J, the junction kept 9 bases outside the gene matches. The CDR3 runs 17 residues. CDR3 loop: CARSLAKLAGVANEQFF. The CDR3, as DNA: TGTGCCAGAAGCTTGGCCAAACTAGCGGGAGTGGCGAATGAGCAGTTCTTC.

The chain combines TRBV4-1 with TRBJ1-4, with D hard to call. The V end was cut by 1 base, the J end by 8 bases, with 20 bases between. Germline V gene data show CDR1 as MGHRA and CDR2 as YSYEKL. There are 17 residues in the CDR3. DNA for the CDR3: TGCGCCAGCAGCCAAGGTTTATTAGCGGGTGTCGGGGAAAAACTGTTTTTT. Its translation is CASSQGLLAGVGEKLFF.

This rearrangement joins TRBV15 to TRBJ1-2, with D unclear. This CDR3 has 13 residues. Germline CDR1 is LNHNV and CDR2 is YYDKDF (reference sequence). Trimming left V 1 base short and J 5 bases short, with 8 bases between. CDR3 sequence: CATSRGVGYGYTF. CDR3 nucleotides: TGTGCCACCAGCAGAGGGGTGGGGTATGGCTACACCTTC.

A remark on this clone: Other DNA sequences of this sample code for an identical CDR3. The chain recombines TRBV28 with TRBJ2-3; D gene ambiguous. Germline CDR1 MDHEN, CDR2 SYDVKM. The CDR3 runs to 13 residues. V was pared by 4 bases and J by 1 base, with 6 bases between. CDR3 region: CASSSGGTDTQYF. CDR3 DNA: TGTGCCAGCAGTTCCGGCGGCACAGATACGCAGTATTTT.

This rearrangement joins TRBV19 to TRBJ1-5; D possibly corresponds to TRBD1 (5 bases). Germline V gene lookup returns CDR1 LNHDA and CDR2 SQIVND (reference sequence). CDR3 length: 16 residues. V was shortened by 7 bases and J by 1 base, with 17 bases between the two germline ends. The CDR3 protein is CASTSLGGASNQPQHF. The CDR3 DNA reads as TGTGCCAGTACCTCCCTTGGGGGTGCGAGCAATCAGCCCCAGCATTTT.

As concerns this clone: Other DNA sequences in this specimen translate into the identical CDR3. The chain recombines TRBV5-1 with TRBJ1-1, with D possibly matching TRBD1 (5 bases). V was clipped by 0 bases and J by 5 bases, with 8 bases between them. CDR3 length: 13 amino acids. Germline V gene sequence: CDR1 SGHRS, CDR2 YFSETQ. The CDR3 nucleotides are TGCGCCAGCAGCTTGGAACGGGGGACTGAAGCTTTCTTT. Encoded protein: CASSLERGTEAFF.

This chain's CDR3 is CASSSRDIQYF. CDR3 DNA: TGTGCCAGCAGTTCACGGGACATCCAGTACTTC. The rearrangement joins TRBV6-6 to TRBJ2-5; tentatively, D is TRBD1 (6 bases). Germline lookup yields CDR1 MNHNY and CDR2 SVGAGI (reference sequence). Trimming pared 4 bases from V and 10 bases from J, leaving 10 bases between. The CDR3 is 11 residues long.

The CDR3 sequence: CASSLAMEGLETQYF. The CDR3 DNA follows: TGTGCCAGCAGCTTAGCCATGGAGGGGTTGGAGACCCAGTACTTC. This chain connects TRBV11-1 to TRBJ2-5; D may be TRBD2 (6 bases). Deletions cut 0 bases from V and 5 bases from J, with 13 bases between. CDR3 length: 15 amino acids. Germline-derived CDR1 and CDR2 are SGHAT and FQDESV (reference sequence).

This chain joins TRBV9 and TRBJ2-1; 13 bases align to TRBD2. The CDR3 is made up of 17 amino acids. Germline V gene data show CDR1 as SGDLS and CDR2 as YYNGEE. Trimming cost V 3 bases and J 8 bases; bases outside gene matches: 11. The CDR3 coding sequence is TGTGCCAGCAGCGCCTATTTGACTAGCGGGAGGTTGGATGAGCAGTTCTTC. Translating it yields CASSAYLTSGRLDEQFF.

With regard to this clone: At one end the junction does not follow the germline gene, possibly because of a read error. The rearrangement links TRBV14 to TRBJ2-1; D not resolved. The CDR3 runs to 13 residues. The germline V gene encodes CDR1 SGHDN and CDR2 FVKESK. The CDR3 spells CASSQQIRAQFVF. In DNA, the CDR3 is TGTGCCAGCAGCCAACAAATCCGGGCCCAGTTCGTCTTC.